This T cell receptor (beta chain) comes out of a study of T cell responses to AZD1222 COVID-19 vaccine. General study findings and limits: Possibly, clonal diversity was underestimated; donors were largely white British and included more females. The study found vaccine-associated CD4 TCRs spanning spike, dominant at 160-218 and 743-854. Sampled repertoires all dated from after the peak T cell response.

As regards this clone: As yet, its antigen is unknown.

CDR3 length: 13 residues. Germline V gene sequence: CDR1 SGHNT, CDR2 YYREEE (reference sequence). Trimming removed 0 bases at V and 6 bases at J, with 10 bases between. Repertoires were generated with immunoSEQ multiplex PCR, while TCRdb's copy carries only in-frame clones and drops some. The profile shows 150,000 to 200,000 clones, 85% to 95% of them singletons. The chain links TRBV5-4 to TRBJ2-7; D is perhaps TRBD1 (5 bases). The clonotype comes from an adult who received the AZD1222 COVID-19 vaccine. The starting material was peripheral blood, obtained 28 days after the second AZD1222 dose. CDR3 DNA: TGTGCCAGCAGCTTGGCAGGGTCTGCCGAGCAGTACTTC. It yields the protein CASSLAGSAEQYF.